A single sample gave rise to the 20 T cell receptor beta chains below, sequenced in a study of control samples from healthy donors and cancer patients (dated by TCRdb to 2018 to 2020). Receptors were amplified or captured by the immunoSEQ multiplex PCR assay. The clones in this table, taken by TCRdb from immuneACCESS, are in-frame only. Not every clone is retained; where verified, under half of the shortfall comes from an unresolved V gene, and the cause of the rest is unknown. Recorded for this sample are tens of thousands of clones; 90% of them occurred a single time. The ten largest clonotypes hold more than 3.5% of the sample. The sequencing input was blood. Source of these receptors: a woman aged 18-35 years in good health.

The chain has TRBV5-1 and TRBJ1-2; unclear D gene. The CDR3 sequence is 13 residues long. The germline V gene has CDR1 SGHRS and CDR2 YFSETQ. The V gene lost 0 bases and the J gene lost 4 bases, with 7 bases spanning the gap. DNA for the CDR3: TGCGCCAGCAGCTTGGACGTTGCCTATGGCTACACCTTC. It encodes CASSLDVAYGYTF. Using reference TRBV5-1 and TRBJ1-2 for the parts outside the CDR3, the full variable domain is KAGVTQTPRYLIKTRGQQVTLSCSPISGHRSVSWYQQTPGQGLQFLFEYFSETQRNKGNFPGRFSGRQFSNSRSEMNVSTLELGDSALYLCASSLDVAYGYTFGSGTRLTVV.

The chain joins TRBV6-2 or TRBV6-3 to TRBJ2-7; D could derive from TRBD1 or TRBD2 (7 bases each). The ends were cut back, 3 bases at V and 0 bases at J, with 12 bases in the middle. The CDR3 totals 15 residues. Germline V CDR1 and CDR2: MNHEY, SVGEGT. CDR3 in amino acids: CASSYQGGSSYEQYF. The CDR3 DNA follows: TGTGCCAGCAGTTATCAGGGGGGGAGCTCCTACGAGCAGTACTTC.

The gene calls are TRBV5-1 and TRBJ1-1; TRBD1 matches at 7 bases. V was pared by 6 bases and J by 0 bases, with 11 bases of the junction left unmatched. Germline V CDR1 and CDR2: SGHRS, YFSETQ. CDR3 length: 16 amino acids. CDR3 amino acids: CASKPGTATMNTEAFF. The CDR3 coding sequence is TGCGCCAGCAAGCCTGGGACAGCTACAATGAACACTGAAGCTTTCTTT.

The chain joins TRBV6-4 to TRBJ1-6, with D perhaps matching TRBD1 (5 bases). Germline V gene sequence: CDR1 MRHNA, CDR2 SNTAGT. The CDR3 loop spans 17 amino acids. Trimming removed 7 bases from V and 0 bases from J, with 16 bases in between. Here the CDR3 DNA reads TGTGCCAGCATACAAGACAGCTCTAGCTCCTATAATTCACCCCTCCACTTT. This gives the protein CASIQDSSSSYNSPLHF.

The CDR3 sequence: CASRGRPWTGGKGTQYF. The CDR3 DNA reads TGTGCCAGCAGGGGGAGACCGTGGACAGGGGGGAAAGGGACCCAGTACTTC. The V and J genes are TRBV25-1 and TRBJ2-5; TRBD1 aligns across 10 bases. The CDR3 length is 17 residues. V lost 6 bases to trimming and J lost 7 bases; unmatched junction nucleotides: 17. Germline-derived CDR1 and CDR2 are MGHDK and SYGVNS.

The chain employs TRBV10-3 and TRBJ2-2; no reliable D call. The V and J ends lost 6 bases and 2 bases respectively, with 13 bases between them. The CDR3 covers 15 residues. Germline V CDR1 and CDR2: ENHRY, SYGVKD. The CDR3 region is CAISFNQINTGELFF. DNA of the CDR3: TGTGCCATCAGCTTCAACCAAATCAACACCGGGGAGCTGTTTTTT.

The J gene is TRBJ2-2, the V gene TRBV7-9, with TRBD1 matching over 10 bases. The CDR3 is made up of 15 amino acids. Looked up from germline, CDR1 is SEHNR and CDR2 is FQNEAQ (reference sequence). J was trimmed by 6 bases and V by 2 bases; bases with no gene match: 3. The CDR3 sequence is CASSLQTGGPGELFF. The CDR3 bases are TGTGCCAGCAGCTTACAGACAGGGGGCCCCGGGGAGCTGTTTTTT.

The rearrangement joins TRBV7-2 to TRBJ2-7; TRBD1 matches at 8 bases. CDR3 length equals 14 residues. The ends lost 5 bases at V and 5 bases at J; junction bases unmatched: 8. The germline gives CDR1 SGHTA, CDR2 FQGNSA. CDR3 amino acids: CASSRRTGLDEQYF. The CDR3 DNA follows: TGTGCCAGCAGCCGCCGGACAGGGCTCGACGAGCAGTACTTC. Complete variable domain (other parts from reference TRBV7-2 and TRBJ2-7): GAGVSQSPSNKVTEKGKDVELRCDPISGHTALYWYRQSLGQGLEFLIYFQGNSAPDKSGLPSDRFSAERTGGSVSTLTIQRTQQEDSAVYLCASSRRTGLDEQYFGPGTRLTVT.

The V gene is TRBV7-2, the J gene TRBJ2-7; a possible D gene is TRBD2 (7 bases). V lost 5 bases to trimming and J lost 3 bases, with 17 bases between them. There are 15 residues in the CDR3. The V gene's germline CDR1 is SGHTA and CDR2 FQGNSA. The CDR3 sequence is CASSRTTGGLYEQYF. CDR3 nucleotides: TGTGCCAGCAGCCGTACTACGGGGGGCCTCTACGAGCAGTACTTC.

The chain has TRBV18 and TRBJ2-2; D unresolved. CDR1 is KGHSH, CDR2 LQKENI, per germline. The V end lost 3 bases, the J end lost 5 bases, and 7 bases lay between the germline ends. This CDR3 has 13 amino acids. The CDR3 loop is CASSPGHTGELFF. The CDR3 nucleotides read TGTGCCAGCTCACCGGGTCATACCGGGGAGCTGTTTTTT.

The CDR3 DNA reads TGCGCCAGCAGCTTGGCCGAGGGGAGCACAGATACGCAGTATTTT. This encodes CASSLAEGSTDTQYF. The rearrangement joins TRBV5-1 to TRBJ2-3, with D perhaps given as TRBD1 or TRBD2 (5 bases each). Trimming cost V 0 bases and J 0 bases, with 8 bases left between them. There are 15 residues in the CDR3. Germline V lookup: CDR1 SGHRS, CDR2 YFSETQ.

This clone was picked up one time. The rearrangement uses TRBV4-1 and TRBJ1-1; 10 bases align to TRBD1. Trimming at V came to 4 bases and at J to 7 bases, leaving 6 bases not matched to a gene. The CDR3 is 14 residues long. Germline values: CDR1 MGHRA, CDR2 YSYEKL. CDR3 nucleotides: TGCGCCAGCAGCCTTGACAGGGGGCAGGGTGAAGCTTTCTTT. It yields the protein CASSLDRGQGEAFF.

The J gene is TRBJ1-2, the V gene TRBV2; TRBD1 aligns across 12 bases. Losses at the gene ends were 5 bases for V and 5 bases for J; bases not matched to a gene: 9. From germline, CDR1 is SNHLY and CDR2 FYNNEI. The CDR3 consists of 16 residues. CDR3 DNA sequence: TGTGCCAGCAGTTGGCCGGGACAGGGGGCTCAGTATGGCTACACCTTC. Its translation: CASSWPGQGAQYGYTF.

This clone was detected only once. The chain carries TRBV6-5 and TRBJ2-7; D unresolved. Germline-derived CDR1 and CDR2 are MNHEY and SVGAGI. V gave up 4 bases and J gave up 2 bases, with 9 bases separating them. The CDR3 is made up of 13 amino acids. The CDR3 nucleotides are TGTGCCAGCAGTTTATTGCAAACCTACGAGCAGTACTTC. Its protein product is CASSLLQTYEQYF.

This chain connects TRBV2 to TRBJ1-1; 7 bases are a match to TRBD1. Germline assignment: CDR1 SNHLY and CDR2 FYNNEI. CDR3 length: 13 residues. With 11 bases clipped from V and 7 bases from J, the junction kept 13 bases outside the gene matches. The CDR3 region has the DNA TGTGCCGGCTCGCGGACAGGCGGCAATGAAGCTTTCTTT. Its translation: CAGSRTGGNEAFF.

The chain has TRBV29-1 and TRBJ1-1, with D possibly TRBD1 on 5 matching bases. V was pared by 0 bases and J by 5 bases, with 19 bases between. CDR1 and CDR2 from the germline V gene are SQVTM and ANQGSEA. The CDR3 totals 16 residues. Here the CDR3 reads CSVEDVLTAMRTEAFF. CDR3 coding DNA: TGCAGCGTTGAAGATGTCCTGACAGCGATGAGGACTGAAGCTTTCTTT.

CDR3 coding DNA: TGTGCCAGCAGCCAAGAAGATGAGTCATACAATGAGCAGTTCTTC. This translates into CASSQEDESYNEQFF. V is TRBV3-1 (or the pseudogene TRBV3-2) and J is TRBJ2-1; D is ambiguous. CDR1 LGHDT and CDR2 YNNKEL come from the germline V gene (reference sequence). The CDR3 sequence is 15 residues long. Trimming shortened V by 0 bases and J by 4 bases, and 10 bases separated the two germline ends.

V usage is TRBV10-2 and J usage is TRBJ2-2; 7 nucleotides match TRBD1. J gave up 3 bases and V 3 bases, and 7 bases lay outside the gene matches. Germline assignment: CDR1 WSHSY and CDR2 SAAADI. There are 16 residues in the CDR3. In DNA form, the CDR3 reads TGCGCCAGCAGTGACGTAGGGGGCAGAGACACCGGGGAGCTGTTTTTT. Amino acid sequence: CASSDVGGRDTGELFF.

The CDR3 protein is CASSLGGAGTYGYTF. As DNA, the CDR3 is TGTGCCAGCAGCTTAGGAGGGGCCGGGACTTATGGCTACACCTTC. The gene calls are TRBV11-2 and TRBJ1-2, with D possibly TRBD1 on 5 matching bases. Trimming cost V 1 base and J 5 bases, with 14 bases left between them. Looked up from germline, CDR1 is SGHAT and CDR2 is FQNNGV. This CDR3 is 15 amino acids long. Combining the CDR3 with reference TRBV11-2 and TRBJ1-2 gives the whole variable domain EAGVAQSPRYKIIEKRQSVAFWCNPISGHATLYWYQQILGQGPKLLIQFQNNGVVDDSQLPKDRFSAERLKGVDSTLKIQPAKLEDSAVYLCASSLGGAGTYGYTFGSGTRLTVV.

The chain uses TRBV12-3 or TRBV12-4 and TRBJ1-1; D uncertain. The CDR3 covers 13 residues. Trimming stripped 3 bases from V and 4 bases from J, with 9 bases between. DNA for the CDR3: TGTGCCAGCAGTTTTGGGCGGGGCACTGAAGCTTTCTTT. It yields the protein CASSFGRGTEAFF.